These T cell receptor beta chains were read from a single sample in a study of blood T cell repertoires in COVID-19. Repertoires were generated with immunoSEQ multiplex PCR, while TCRdb's copy carries only in-frame clones and drops some. The sample has around 190,000 clones; 89% are singletons. The sequenced sample consisted of peripheral blood. All receptors come from a man in his late teens or twenties who had recovered from COVID-19. Both conserved end residues are part of each CDR3. A D gene is named only where the DNA matches it firmly. Not every row has a clone size; where given, it reads once, few, many or a size class.

d_gene	v_gene	len	j_gene	abundance	CDR3aa	CDR3nt
TRBD1	TRBV7-3	18	TRBJ2-6	-	CASSFLDRGLAGANVLTF	TGTGCCAGCAGCTTCCTGGACAGGGGGCTGGCTGGGGCCAACGTCCTGACTTTC
-	TRBV28	14	TRBJ2-1	once	CASSFPSSNDEQFF	TGTGCCAGCAGTTTCCCCTCATCTAACGATGAGCAGTTCTTC
-	TRBV3-1/TRBV3-2	15	TRBJ2-7	-	CASSQDGGAYDEQYF	TGTGCCAGCAGCCAAGACGGTGGGGCATACGACGAGCAGTACTTC
-	TRBV14	17	TRBJ2-6	few	CASSPFGGASGANVLTF	TGTGCCAGCAGCCCTTTCGGAGGGGCCTCTGGGGCCAACGTCCTGACTTTC
-	TRBV6-6	14	TRBJ2-5	-	CASSSGGTGETQYF	TGTGCCAGCAGTTCTGGAGGCACGGGGGAGACCCAGTACTTC
-	TRBV11-2	16	TRBJ2-7	-	CASSVNSGHRAYEQYF	TGTGCCAGCAGCGTCAACTCGGGACACCGGGCCTACGAGCAGTACTTC
TRBD2	TRBV3-1/TRBV3-2	15	TRBJ2-1	-	CASSQEAGSHNEQFF	TGTGCCAGCAGCCAAGAAGCGGGAAGCCACAATGAGCAGTTCTTC
TRBD1	TRBV7-3	15	TRBJ1-4	-	CASSSTGGTNEKLFF	TGTGCCAGCAGCTCCACAGGGGGGACTAATGAAAAACTGTTTTTT
TRBD1	TRBV6-5	13	TRBJ2-3	-	CAGRDRGTDTQYF	TGTGCCGGTCGGGACAGGGGCACAGATACGCAGTATTTT
TRBD1	TRBV6-2/TRBV6-3	15	TRBJ2-1	-	CASSSRTGRGYEQFF	TGTGCCAGCAGTTCCCGGACAGGTAGGGGCTATGAGCAGTTCTTC
TRBD2	TRBV10-1	14	TRBJ2-1	-	CASSGSGGNNEQFF	TGCGCCAGCAGTGGTAGCGGGGGAAACAATGAGCAGTTCTTC
TRBD1	TRBV20-1	11	TRBJ1-2	-	CSAYRGEGYTF	TGCAGTGCCTACAGGGGAGAAGGCTACACCTTC
TRBD1	TRBV7-2	15	TRBJ2-7	-	CASSSGTGGFNEQYF	TGTGCCAGCAGCTCAGGGACAGGGGGATTCAACGAGCAGTACTTC
TRBD2	TRBV6-2/TRBV6-3	18	TRBJ2-1	once	CASSRTSTRLAGVDEQFF	TGTGCCAGCAGCAGAACGTCGACCCGGCTAGCGGGAGTGGATGAGCAGTTCTTC
TRBD2	TRBV29-1	13	TRBJ2-7	-	CSVGAGPIYEQYF	TGCAGCGTGGGAGCGGGACCGATCTACGAGCAGTACTTC
-	TRBV7-8	13	TRBJ1-3	-	CASSLRGRVNIYF	TGTGCCAGCAGCCTAAGGGGCAGGGTCAACATATATTTT
-	TRBV9	13	TRBJ1-6	-	CASSVQGRSPLHF	TGTGCCAGCAGCGTACAGGGGCGGTCACCCCTCCACTTT
-	TRBV12-3/TRBV12-4	12	TRBJ1-3	-	CGNSRSGNTIYF	TGTGGTAACAGCCGCTCTGGAAACACCATATATTTT
-	TRBV10-3	12	TRBJ2-2	once	CAASGSGGELFF	TGTGCCGCATCAGGGTCCGGCGGGGAGCTGTTTTTT
TRBD2	TRBV3-1/TRBV3-2	15	TRBJ2-5	-	CASSQQRGGGGTQYF	TGTGCCAGCAGCCAACAGCGGGGAGGCGGAGGGACCCAGTACTTC
-	TRBV19	13	TRBJ2-7	once	CASSITTQYEQYF	TGTGCCAGTAGTATAACGACTCAATACGAGCAGTACTTC
-	TRBV6-5	14	TRBJ1-1	-	CATRLGSEGTEAFF	TGTGCCACCCGGTTAGGGTCAGAGGGTACTGAAGCTTTCTTT
TRBD2	TRBV27	18	TRBJ2-1	-	CASSSYGGLAGVSGEQFF	TGTGCCAGCAGCTCCTACGGGGGACTAGCGGGAGTAAGTGGTGAGCAGTTCTTC
-	TRBV20-1	10	TRBJ1-1	-	CSAARSEAFF	TGCAGTGCTGCCCGGAGTGAAGCTTTCTTT
-	TRBV19	15	TRBJ2-1	few	CASSILFGVGNEQFF	TGTGCCAGTAGTATTCTATTCGGGGTCGGGAATGAGCAGTTCTTC
-	TRBV6-5	13	TRBJ2-1	-	CASSSAPNNEQFF	TGTGCCAGCAGTTCCGCTCCTAACAATGAGCAGTTCTTC
-	TRBV7-2	14	TRBJ2-7	-	CASSLETLVHEQYF	TGTGCCAGCAGCTTAGAAACCCTAGTCCACGAGCAGTACTTC
TRBD1	TRBV24-1	13	TRBJ2-3	-	CATGDSSTDTQYF	TGTGCCACGGGGGACAGTAGCACAGATACGCAGTATTTT